These 3 T cell receptor beta chains share one sample of origin, sequenced in a study of blood T cell repertoires in COVID-19. The data were produced by immunoSEQ multiplex PCR, yet TCRdb's version contains in-frame clones alone and is incomplete. Seen here are 130,000 to 150,000 clones, around 85% observed once, and the top ten hold about 3.1%. The specimen sequenced was peripheral blood. The receptor set was obtained from a woman in her 40s with active or convalescent COVID-19.

The chain is built from TRBV9 and TRBJ2-7; 8 bases match TRBD1. Germline V lookup: CDR1 SGDLS, CDR2 YYNGEE. The CDR3 is 13 amino acids. V dropped 4 bases and J dropped 6; count of bases not matched to a gene: 6. This chain's CDR3 is CASSLGQGGEQYF. Here the CDR3 DNA reads TGTGCCAGCAGCCTAGGACAGGGCGGCGAGCAGTACTTC.

This clone was counted a few times. The chain joins TRBV30 to TRBJ2-7; no firm D call. The CDR3 totals 12 residues. Germline V gene sequence: CDR1 GTSNPN, CDR2 SVGIG (reference sequence). The V end lost 3 bases, the J end lost 3 bases, and 9 bases lay between the germline ends. This CDR3 reads CAWRPGGYEQYF. The CDR3 nucleotides are TGTGCCTGGAGACCCGGCGGCTACGAGCAGTACTTC.

The chain is built from TRBV3-1 (or the pseudogene TRBV3-2) and TRBJ1-5; D may be TRBD1 (6 bases). This CDR3 contains 15 residues. V dropped 0 bases and J dropped 5 bases, with 11 bases sitting between them. CDR1 and CDR2 from the germline V gene are LGHDT and YNNKEL (reference sequence). CDR3 bases: TGTGCCAGCAGCCAAGAAGGGGGGGGCCATCAGCCCCAGCATTTT. Amino acids: CASSQEGGGHQPQHF.